The rows below give T cell receptor beta chains drawn from one sample of a study of cytomegalovirus exposure and HLA in healthy donors. Some clones are missing from TCRdb's copy, which holds only in-frame ones; the method was immunoSEQ multiplex PCR. The profile covers around 120,000 clones, with less than 80% appearing a single time and less than 9.5% taken by the ten largest. Source material: PBMCs. Receptors were obtained from a woman in her forties in good health and CMV-seropositive. The CDR3 runs from the conserved cysteine through the conserved F or W. The D gene is left open where the match is weak. Only part of the rows carry a size: once, few, many, or a class if the clone is expanded.

-	TRBD1	TRBV15	TRBJ1-5	CATSKRDRAGNQPQHF	TGTGCCACCAGCAAGAGGGACAGGGCGGGCAATCAGCCCCAGCATTTT
-	TRBD2	TRBV25-1	TRBJ2-3	CASSELAGGPGNTDTQYF	TGTGCCAGCAGTGAGCTAGCGGGAGGGCCGGGAAACACAGATACGCAGTATTTT
-	TRBD1	TRBV7-9	TRBJ1-2	CASSLVPDRAYGYTF	TGTGCCAGCAGCTTAGTCCCTGACAGGGCTTATGGCTACACCTTC
-	TRBD2	TRBV7-8	TRBJ2-1	CASSLVREGPPYNEQFF	TGTGCCAGCAGCTTAGTCCGGGAGGGCCCACCCTACAATGAGCAGTTCTTC
-	TRBD2	TRBV2	TRBJ2-1	CASISTSGIHEQFF	TGTGCCAGCATTTCGACTAGCGGGATCCATGAGCAGTTCTTC
-	-	TRBV27	TRBJ1-4	CASSGQYREKLFF	TGTGCCAGCAGTGGACAGTATCGAGAAAAACTGTTTTTT
-	TRBD2	TRBV28	TRBJ2-7	CATRTSGSPEQYF	TGTGCCACACGGACTAGCGGGTCCCCCGAGCAGTACTTC
few	TRBD2	TRBV13	TRBJ2-7	CASSSRETSGRSYEQYF	TGTGCCAGCAGCTCGAGGGAGACTAGCGGGAGATCTTACGAGCAGTACTTC
-	TRBD2	TRBV28	TRBJ2-7	CASSPRLAAGIEQYF	TGTGCCAGCAGTCCCCGACTAGCGGCAGGAATCGAGCAGTACTTC
-	-	TRBV29-1	TRBJ1-1	CSVHRADTEAFF	TGCAGCGTGCACAGGGCGGACACTGAAGCTTTCTTT
-	TRBD1	TRBV4-2	TRBJ2-7	CASSQAGTAFYEQYF	TGTGCCAGCAGCCAAGCCGGGACAGCCTTCTACGAGCAGTACTTC
-	TRBD1	TRBV19	TRBJ2-7	CASSFPGTGDYEQYF	TGTGCCAGTTCATTCCCCGGGACAGGGGACTACGAGCAGTACTTC
-	TRBD2	TRBV4-2	TRBJ2-1	CASSPESGLAGKEQFF	TGTGCCAGCAGCCCAGAATCGGGACTAGCGGGAAAGGAGCAGTTCTTC
-	-	TRBV4-2	TRBJ1-1	CASSQDGGSTEAFF	TGTGCCAGCAGCCAAGATGGGGGGTCCACTGAAGCTTTCTTT
-	-	TRBV14	TRBJ2-7	CASSQVDGVGEQYF	TGTGCCAGCAGCCAAGTTGACGGGGTTGGGGAGCAGTACTTC
-	-	TRBV19	TRBJ2-2	CASSISETGELFF	TGTGCCAGTAGTATATCAGAAACCGGGGAGCTGTTTTTT
few	-	TRBV14	TRBJ1-1	CASSRIGGDNTEAFF	TGTGCCAGCAGTCGGATAGGCGGGGATAACACTGAAGCTTTCTTT
-	-	TRBV5-4	TRBJ1-5	CASSFGQNQPQHF	TGTGCCAGCAGCTTTGGACAGAATCAGCCCCAGCATTTT
-	-	TRBV27	TRBJ2-7	CASSFVGGEQYF	TGTGCCAGCAGTTTTGTGGGGGGCGAGCAGTACTTC
-	TRBD2	TRBV19	TRBJ2-7	CASSMGLAGDGEQYF	TGTGCCAGTAGTATGGGGCTAGCGGGAGATGGAGAGCAGTACTTC
few	-	TRBV5-1	TRBJ2-1	CASSSLPSSGYNEQFF	TGCGCCAGCAGCTCCCTCCCCAGCAGCGGTTATAATGAGCAGTTCTTC
-	-	TRBV29-1	TRBJ2-3	CSVEVETETPDTQYF	TGCAGCGTTGAGGTTGAGACAGAAACTCCAGATACGCAGTATTTT
-	-	TRBV15	TRBJ2-7	CATSRDQTGSYEQYF	TGTGCCACCAGCAGAGATCAGACAGGCTCCTACGAGCAGTACTTC
-	-	TRBV4-3	TRBJ2-2	CASSQDFLAGELFF	TGCGCCAGCAGCCAAGATTTCCTAGCTGGGGAGCTGTTTTTT
-	TRBD1	TRBV7-9	TRBJ2-5	CASSEGATETQYF	TGTGCCAGCAGCGAGGGGGCAACTGAGACCCAGTACTTC
few	-	TRBV6-5	TRBJ2-1	CASTRDRSSSGEQFF	TGTGCCAGCACCAGGGACAGGTCGTCTAGCGGTGAGCAGTTCTTC
few	TRBD1	TRBV27	TRBJ1-1	CASSLSQGASSTEAFF	TGTGCCAGCAGTTTATCCCAGGGGGCAAGTTCCACTGAAGCTTTCTTT
-	TRBD2	TRBV5-6	TRBJ2-3	CASSQGLSRYLTDTQYF	TGTGCCAGCAGCCAGGGACTATCCCGTTATTTGACAGATACGCAGTATTTT
-	TRBD1	TRBV19	TRBJ2-3	CASSGTGGNTQYF	TGTGCCAGTAGTGGGACAGGGGGGAATACGCAGTATTTT
-	-	TRBV6-4	TRBJ2-2	CASRTGSAGELFF	TGTGCCAGCAGAACAGGGTCGGCCGGGGAGCTGTTTTTT
-	-	TRBV5-1	TRBJ2-5	CASSRSSGDGETQYF	TGCGCCAGCAGCCGATCCTCAGGGGACGGGGAGACCCAGTACTTC
-	-	TRBV11-2	TRBJ2-7	CASSLGRVPSYEQYF	TGTGCCAGCAGCTTAGGGAGGGTCCCTTCCTACGAGCAGTACTTC
-	-	TRBV7-9	TRBJ2-7	CASSFRGEQYEQYF	TGTGCCAGCAGCTTTCGGGGAGAGCAGTACGAGCAGTACTTC
few	-	TRBV5-4	TRBJ2-7	CASSLDRFSYEQYF	TGTGCCAGCAGTCTTGACAGATTCTCCTACGAGCAGTACTTC
-	-	TRBV12-5	TRBJ1-2	CASGHGTPRIDYGYTF	TGTGCTAGTGGCCACGGGACACCTAGGATAGACTATGGCTACACCTTC
-	TRBD2	TRBV4-3	TRBJ2-1	CASSQDTSGNSYNEQFF	TGCGCCAGCAGCCAAGATACTAGCGGGAACTCCTACAATGAGCAGTTCTTC
-	TRBD1	TRBV29-1	TRBJ2-7	CSVASGQGGEQYF	TGCAGCGTTGCTTCCGGACAGGGCGGCGAGCAGTACTTC
-	-	TRBV9	TRBJ2-2	CASSAQPDPAVRGELFF	TGTGCCAGCAGCGCCCAGCCAGACCCGGCGGTTCGGGGGGAGCTGTTTTTT
-	TRBD2	TRBV29-1	TRBJ2-1	CSVPGPSGIYNEQFF	TGCAGCGTGCCCGGGCCTAGCGGGATATACAATGAGCAGTTCTTC
-	TRBD1	TRBV7-3	TRBJ1-2	CASSSTGPGTANYGYTF	TGTGCCAGCAGCTCAACCGGCCCGGGGACAGCAAACTATGGCTACACCTTC
once	TRBD1	TRBV6-1	TRBJ1-2	CASSARDRGLYGYTF	TGTGCCAGCAGTGCCCGGGACAGGGGCCTCTATGGCTACACCTTC
-	-	TRBV7-9	TRBJ2-7	CASSSAWPTERTEQYF	TGTGCCAGCAGCTCAGCCTGGCCGACCGAGCGAACCGAGCAGTACTTC
-	TRBD2	TRBV6-5	TRBJ2-7	CASSYEAGVPLEQYF	TGTGCCAGCAGTTACGAGGCGGGAGTTCCCCTCGAGCAGTACTTC
-	-	TRBV5-1	TRBJ2-3	CASDWGEGGSDTQYF	TGCGCCAGCGACTGGGGGGAAGGGGGCTCAGATACGCAGTATTTT
-	TRBD1	TRBV5-1	TRBJ2-5	CASSLVHTGGLTQYF	TGCGCCAGCAGCTTGGTACACACAGGGGGTTTGACCCAGTACTTC
-	-	TRBV4-1	TRBJ1-2	CASSQDYGGDGYTF	TGCGCCAGCAGCCAAGATTATGGCGGGGATGGCTACACCTTC